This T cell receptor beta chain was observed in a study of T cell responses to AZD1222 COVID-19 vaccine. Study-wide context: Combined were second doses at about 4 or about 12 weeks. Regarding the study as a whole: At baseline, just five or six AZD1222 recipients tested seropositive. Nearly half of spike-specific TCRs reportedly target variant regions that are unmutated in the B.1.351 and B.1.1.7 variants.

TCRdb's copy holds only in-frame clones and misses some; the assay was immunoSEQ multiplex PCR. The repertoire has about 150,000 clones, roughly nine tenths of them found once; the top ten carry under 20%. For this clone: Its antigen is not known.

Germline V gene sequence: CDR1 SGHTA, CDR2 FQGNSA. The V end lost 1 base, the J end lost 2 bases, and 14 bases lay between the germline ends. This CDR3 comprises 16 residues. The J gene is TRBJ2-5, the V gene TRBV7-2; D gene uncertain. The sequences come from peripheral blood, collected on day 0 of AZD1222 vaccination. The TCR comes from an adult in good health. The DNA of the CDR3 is TGTGCCAGCAGCTTAGAACTCGTATCTGCACAAGAGACCCAGTACTTC. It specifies CASSLELVSAQETQYF.